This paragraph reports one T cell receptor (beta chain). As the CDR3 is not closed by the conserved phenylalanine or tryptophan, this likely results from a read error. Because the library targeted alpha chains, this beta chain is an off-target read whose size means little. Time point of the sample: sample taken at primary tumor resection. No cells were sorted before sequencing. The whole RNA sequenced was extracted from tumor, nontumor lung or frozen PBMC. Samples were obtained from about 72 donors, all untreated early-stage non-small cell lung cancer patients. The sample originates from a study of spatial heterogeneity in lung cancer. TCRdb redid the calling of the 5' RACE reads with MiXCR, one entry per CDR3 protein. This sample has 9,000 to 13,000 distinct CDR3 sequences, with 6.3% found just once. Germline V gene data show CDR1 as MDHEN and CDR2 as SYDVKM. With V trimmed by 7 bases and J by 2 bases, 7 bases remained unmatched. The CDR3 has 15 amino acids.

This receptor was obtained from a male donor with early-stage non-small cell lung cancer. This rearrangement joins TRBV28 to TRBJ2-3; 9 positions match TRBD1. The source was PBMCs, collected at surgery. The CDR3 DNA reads TGTGCCAGCAATCCGGGACAGGGATTCACAGATACGCAGTATATT. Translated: CASNPGQGFTDTQYI.